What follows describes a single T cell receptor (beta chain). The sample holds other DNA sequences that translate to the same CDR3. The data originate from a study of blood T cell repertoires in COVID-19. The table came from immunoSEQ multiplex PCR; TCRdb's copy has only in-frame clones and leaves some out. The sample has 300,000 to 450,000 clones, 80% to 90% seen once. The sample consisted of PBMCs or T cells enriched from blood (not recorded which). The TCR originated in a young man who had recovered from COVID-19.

The CDR3 nucleotides are TGCAGCGTCGGCCGGGGGACGAACACTGAAGCTTTCTTT. Amino acid sequence: CSVGRGTNTEAFF. The rearrangement joins TRBV29-1 to TRBJ1-1; TRBD1 is a possible D gene (5 bases). The V and J ends lost 6 bases and 1 base respectively, with 12 bases between them. Per germline, CDR1 SQVTM and CDR2 ANQGSEA. This CDR3 comprises 13 residues.